This TCR beta chain was sequenced in a study of T cell responses to AZD1222 COVID-19 vaccine. Study information: Second-dose groups at about 4 or about 12 weeks were pooled.

Method: immunoSEQ multiplex PCR; TCRdb's copy keeps in-frame clones and lacks some. This table holds about 120,000 clones, 70% to 90% found once. The germline CDR1 and CDR2 sequences are MNHEY and SVGAGI. The CDR3 covers 15 residues. The V gene lost 2 bases and the J gene lost 0 bases, with 10 bases spanning the gap. Study conclusions and caveats: Receipt of two AZD1222 doses was followed by a rise in Spike-specific TCR breadth and depth. Possibly, clonal diversity was underestimated; donors were largely white British and included more females.

In the case of this clone: Its antigen remains unidentified.

This receptor was taken from an adult in good health. The specimen comprised peripheral blood, sampled on day 0 of AZD1222 vaccination. V gene TRBV6-5 combines with J gene TRBJ1-2; no definite D call. The CDR3 DNA reads as TGTGCCAGCAGTTACGCGGATAAGGCTAACTATGGCTACACCTTC. Translation: CASSYADKANYGYTF.